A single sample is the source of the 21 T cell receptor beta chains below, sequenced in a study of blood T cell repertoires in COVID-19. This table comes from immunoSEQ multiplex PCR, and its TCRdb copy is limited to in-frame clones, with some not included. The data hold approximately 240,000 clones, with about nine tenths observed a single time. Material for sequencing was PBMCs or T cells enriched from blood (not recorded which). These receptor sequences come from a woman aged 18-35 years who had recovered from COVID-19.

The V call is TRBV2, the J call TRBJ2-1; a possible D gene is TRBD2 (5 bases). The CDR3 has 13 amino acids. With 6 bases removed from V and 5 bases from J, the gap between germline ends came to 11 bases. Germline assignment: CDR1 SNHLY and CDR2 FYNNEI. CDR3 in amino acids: CASSGVTDNEQFF. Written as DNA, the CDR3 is TGTGCCAGCAGCGGGGTGACGGACAATGAGCAGTTCTTC. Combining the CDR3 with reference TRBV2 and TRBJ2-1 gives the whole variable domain EPEVTQTPSHQVTQMGQEVILRCVPISNHLYFYWYRQILGQKVEFLVSFYNNEISEKSEIFDDQFSVERPDGSNFTLKIRSTKLEDSAMYFCASSGVTDNEQFFGPGTRLTVL.

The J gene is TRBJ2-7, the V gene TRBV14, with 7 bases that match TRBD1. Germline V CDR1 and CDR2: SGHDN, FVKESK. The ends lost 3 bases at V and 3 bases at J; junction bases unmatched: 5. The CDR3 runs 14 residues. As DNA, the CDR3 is TGTGCCAGCAGCCAGAGGGGGCGAAACTACGAGCAGTACTTC. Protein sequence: CASSQRGRNYEQYF.

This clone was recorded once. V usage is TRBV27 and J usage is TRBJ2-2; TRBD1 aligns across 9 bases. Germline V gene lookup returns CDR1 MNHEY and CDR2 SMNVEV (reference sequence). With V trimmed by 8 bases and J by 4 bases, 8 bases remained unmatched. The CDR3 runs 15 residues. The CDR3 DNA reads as TGTGCCAGCGACCGGGACAGGGTAGGCACCGGGGAGCTGTTTTTT. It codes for CASDRDRVGTGELFF.

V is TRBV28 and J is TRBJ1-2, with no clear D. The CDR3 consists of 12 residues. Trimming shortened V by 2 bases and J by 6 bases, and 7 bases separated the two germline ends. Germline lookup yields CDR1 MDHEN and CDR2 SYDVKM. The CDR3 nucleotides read TGTGCCAGCAGTTTACTCGAGGATGGCTACACCTTC. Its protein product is CASSLLEDGYTF.

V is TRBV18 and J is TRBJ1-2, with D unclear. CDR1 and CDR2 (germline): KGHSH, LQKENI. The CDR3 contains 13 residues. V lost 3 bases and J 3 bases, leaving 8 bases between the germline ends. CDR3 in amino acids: CASSPAEDYGYTF. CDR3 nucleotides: TGTGCCAGCTCACCCGCGGAGGACTATGGCTACACCTTC.

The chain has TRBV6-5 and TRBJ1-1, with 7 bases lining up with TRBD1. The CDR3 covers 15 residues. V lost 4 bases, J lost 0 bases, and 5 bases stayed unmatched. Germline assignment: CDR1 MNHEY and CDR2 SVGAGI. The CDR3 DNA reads TGTGCCAGCAGTTCGACAGGGTACATGAACACTGAAGCTTTCTTT. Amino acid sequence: CASSSTGYMNTEAFF.

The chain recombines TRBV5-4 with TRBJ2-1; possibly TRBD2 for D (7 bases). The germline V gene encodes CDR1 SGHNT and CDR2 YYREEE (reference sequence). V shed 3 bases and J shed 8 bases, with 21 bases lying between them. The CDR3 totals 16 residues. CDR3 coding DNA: TGTGCCAGCAGCTCCCCCCGGGGGGCGCAGATGGATGAGCAGTTCTTC. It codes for CASSSPRGAQMDEQFF.

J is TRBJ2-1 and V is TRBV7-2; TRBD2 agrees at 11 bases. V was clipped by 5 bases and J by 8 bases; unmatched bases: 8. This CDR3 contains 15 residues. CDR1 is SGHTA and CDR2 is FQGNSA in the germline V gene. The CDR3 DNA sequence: TGTGCCAGCAGCCCGAAGGGACTAGCGGTCGATGAGCAGTTCTTC. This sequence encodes CASSPKGLAVDEQFF.

CDR3 loop: CASTKTGELLVFF. CDR3 sequence (DNA): TGTGCCAGCACCAAGACAGGGGAACTGTTGGTGTTTTTT. The rearrangement links TRBV6-5 to TRBJ1-4; 8 bases fit TRBD1. Germline-derived CDR1 and CDR2 are MNHEY and SVGAGI. The CDR3 is made up of 13 amino acids. The J segment lost 15 bases and the V segment lost 7 bases, leaving 13 bases of the junction unmatched.

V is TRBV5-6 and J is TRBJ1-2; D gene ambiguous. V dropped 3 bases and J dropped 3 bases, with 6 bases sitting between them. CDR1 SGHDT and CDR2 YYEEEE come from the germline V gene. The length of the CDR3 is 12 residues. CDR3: CASSSADYGYTF. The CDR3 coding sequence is TGTGCCAGCAGCTCCGCAGACTATGGCTACACCTTC.

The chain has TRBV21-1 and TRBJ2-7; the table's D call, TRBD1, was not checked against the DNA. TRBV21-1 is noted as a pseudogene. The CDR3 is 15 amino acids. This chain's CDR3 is CASKHRGRDSYEQYF. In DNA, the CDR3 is TGTGCCAGCAAACACAGGGGGCGCGATAGCTACGAGCAGTACTTC.

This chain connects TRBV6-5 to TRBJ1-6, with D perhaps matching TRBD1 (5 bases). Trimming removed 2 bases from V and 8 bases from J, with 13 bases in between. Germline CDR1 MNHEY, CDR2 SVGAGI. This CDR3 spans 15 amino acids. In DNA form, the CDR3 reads TGTGCCAGCAGTTACAAGGCAGGGCCGTATTCACCCCTCCACTTT. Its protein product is CASSYKAGPYSPLHF.

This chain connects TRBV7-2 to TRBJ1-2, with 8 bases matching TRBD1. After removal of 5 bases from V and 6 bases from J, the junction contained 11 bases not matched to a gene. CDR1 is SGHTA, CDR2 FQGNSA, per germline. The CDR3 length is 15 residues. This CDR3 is CASSPGQGQVHGYTF. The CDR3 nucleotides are TGTGCCAGCAGCCCTGGCCAGGGACAGGTTCATGGCTACACCTTC.

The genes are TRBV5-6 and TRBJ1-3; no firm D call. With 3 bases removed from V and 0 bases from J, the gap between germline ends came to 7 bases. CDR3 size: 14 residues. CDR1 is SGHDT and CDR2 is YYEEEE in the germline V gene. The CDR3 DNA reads TGTGCCAGCAGCTCGGGAAACTCTGGAAACACCATATATTTT. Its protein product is CASSSGNSGNTIYF.

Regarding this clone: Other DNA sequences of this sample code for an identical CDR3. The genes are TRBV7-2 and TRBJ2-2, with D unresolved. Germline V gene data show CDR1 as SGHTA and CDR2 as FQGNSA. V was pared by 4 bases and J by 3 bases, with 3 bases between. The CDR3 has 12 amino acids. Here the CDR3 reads CASSSDTGELFF. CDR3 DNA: TGTGCCAGCAGCTCCGACACCGGGGAGCTGTTTTTT.

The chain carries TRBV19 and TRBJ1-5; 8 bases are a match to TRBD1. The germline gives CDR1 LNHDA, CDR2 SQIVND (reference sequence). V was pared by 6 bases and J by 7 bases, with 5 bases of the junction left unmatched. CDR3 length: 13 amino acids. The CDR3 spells CASSQDRDQPQHF. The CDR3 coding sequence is TGTGCCAGTAGCCAGGACAGGGACCAGCCCCAGCATTTT.

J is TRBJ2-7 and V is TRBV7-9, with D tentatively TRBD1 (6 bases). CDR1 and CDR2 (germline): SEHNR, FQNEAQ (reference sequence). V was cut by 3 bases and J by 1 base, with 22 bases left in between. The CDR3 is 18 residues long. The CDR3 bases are TGTGCCAGCAGCTTTAAATCAGTCTTACAGGGAGCTTCCTACGAGCAGTACTTC. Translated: CASSFKSVLQGASYEQYF.

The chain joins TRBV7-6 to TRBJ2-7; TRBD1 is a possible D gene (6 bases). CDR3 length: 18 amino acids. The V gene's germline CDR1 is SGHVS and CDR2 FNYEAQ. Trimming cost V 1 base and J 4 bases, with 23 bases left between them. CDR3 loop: CASSLGGPDLKGVYEQYF. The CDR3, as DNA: TGTGCCAGCAGCTTAGGGGGGCCGGATTTGAAGGGCGTTTACGAGCAGTACTTC.

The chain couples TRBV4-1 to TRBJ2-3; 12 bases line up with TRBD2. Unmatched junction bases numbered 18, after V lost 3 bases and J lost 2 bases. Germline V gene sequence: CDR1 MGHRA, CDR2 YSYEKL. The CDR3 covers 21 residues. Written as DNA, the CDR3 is TGCGCCAGCAGCCACAAAGTTCCCCGACTAGCGGGAGATAGGGTCACAGATACGCAGTATTTT. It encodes CASSHKVPRLAGDRVTDTQYF.

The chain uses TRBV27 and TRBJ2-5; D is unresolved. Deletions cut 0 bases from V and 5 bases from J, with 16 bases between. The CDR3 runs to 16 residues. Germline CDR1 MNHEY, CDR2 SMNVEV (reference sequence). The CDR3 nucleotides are TGTGCCAGCAGTTTATCAACCCGTGAGGAGAAGGAGACCCAGTACTTC. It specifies CASSLSTREEKETQYF.

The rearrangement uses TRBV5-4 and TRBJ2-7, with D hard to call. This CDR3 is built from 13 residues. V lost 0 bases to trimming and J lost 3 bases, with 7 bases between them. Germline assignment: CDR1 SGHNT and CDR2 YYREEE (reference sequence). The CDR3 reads CASSLDTDYEQYF. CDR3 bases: TGTGCCAGCAGCTTGGACACAGACTACGAGCAGTACTTC.